The 24 T cell receptor beta chains presented below share a single source sample, sequenced in a study of OX40 agonist ivuxolimab in advanced cancers. Repertoires were generated with immunoSEQ multiplex PCR, while TCRdb's copy carries only in-frame clones and drops some. The table has tens of thousands of clones, 85% to 95% seen once; the top ten hold approximately 18%. This material consisted of CD4+ or CD8+ T cells sorted from blood, taken in a trial of the OX40 agonist ivuxolimab. All receptors come from an adult with an advanced solid tumor such as melanoma, head and neck, liver or kidney cancer.

The V gene is TRBV7-8, the J gene TRBJ2-7, with TRBD2 matching over 12 bases. Losses at the gene ends were 1 base for V and 1 base for J; bases not matched to a gene: 2. The CDR3 sequence is 16 residues long. Germline CDR1 is SGHVS and CDR2 is FQNEAQ. CDR3 amino acids: CASSLVLAGGSYEQYF. CDR3 DNA: TGTGCCAGCAGCTTAGTACTAGCGGGAGGTTCCTACGAGCAGTACTTC.

The chain employs TRBV13 and TRBJ2-7, with D maybe TRBD2 (5 bases). Trimming removed 3 bases at V and 3 bases at J, with 12 bases between. Looked up from germline, CDR1 is PRHDT and CDR2 is FYEKMQ (reference sequence). This CDR3 region has 14 residues. The CDR3 coding sequence is TGTGCCAGCAGCTTCAGCGGTCGCTTCTACGAGCAGTACTTC. Amino acid sequence: CASSFSGRFYEQYF.

The chain carries TRBV14 and TRBJ2-7; D remains ambiguous. Germline V gives CDR1 SGHDN, CDR2 FVKESK. The CDR3 runs 13 residues. V lost 4 bases, J lost 2 bases, and 9 bases lay in between. CDR3 in amino acids: CASSLTDPYEQYF. CDR3 in DNA: TGTGCCAGCAGCCTGACGGACCCCTACGAGCAGTACTTC.

This chain links TRBV28 with TRBJ2-7; possible D gene TRBD2, 5 bases. Germline loops: CDR1 MDHEN, CDR2 SYDVKM. V lost 10 bases to trimming and J lost 2 bases, with 18 bases between them. CDR3 length equals 14 residues. CDR3 protein: CATRALRLTYEQYF. The CDR3 DNA follows: TGTGCCACCCGGGCCCTAAGACTAACCTACGAGCAGTACTTC.

This sequence joins TRBV7-2 and TRBJ1-5, with D hard to call. Deletions cut 3 bases from V and 0 bases from J, with 12 bases between. In germline, CDR1 is SGHTA, CDR2 FQGNSA. The CDR3 loop spans 16 amino acids. Here the CDR3 DNA reads TGTGCCAGCAGCTTTCTGACGGCGTATAGCAATCAGCCCCAGCATTTT. Protein sequence: CASSFLTAYSNQPQHF.

The chain combines TRBV6-4 with TRBJ1-5; 8 bases map to TRBD1. The CDR3 is 17 amino acids. The germline gives CDR1 MRHNA, CDR2 SNTAGT. V gave up 1 base and J gave up 3 bases; unmatched junction bases: 8. The CDR3, as DNA: TGTGCCAGCAGTGACTTAAGACAGGGGTTAGACAATCAGCCCCAGCATTTT. Its translation: CASSDLRQGLDNQPQHF.

The chain uses TRBV5-6 and TRBJ2-1; D is undetermined. The length of the CDR3 is 17 residues. The V gene lost 0 bases and the J gene lost 5 bases, with 18 bases spanning the gap. The germline gives CDR1 SGHDT, CDR2 YYEEEE. The CDR3 protein is CASSLVHIPVSDNEQFF. The CDR3 nucleotides read TGTGCCAGCAGCTTGGTCCACATCCCAGTATCGGACAATGAGCAGTTCTTC.

J is TRBJ2-3 and V is TRBV5-1; either TRBD1 or TRBD2 may supply D (5 bases each). The V gene lost 1 base and the J gene lost 6 bases, with 21 bases spanning the gap. Germline V gives CDR1 SGHRS, CDR2 YFSETQ. The length of the CDR3 is 17 residues. The CDR3 nucleotides are TGCGCCAGCAGCTTGTGGGACCCGGGGATTCTGGAGGATACGCAGTATTTT. Protein: CASSLWDPGILEDTQYF.

The V call is TRBV7-2, the J call TRBJ1-2; D ambiguous. Germline V gene data show CDR1 as SGHTA and CDR2 as FQGNSA. The CDR3 runs to 14 residues. V dropped 0 bases and J dropped 4 bases, with 9 bases sitting between them. This CDR3 is CASSLAPRFYGYTF. Here the CDR3 DNA reads TGTGCCAGCAGCTTAGCGCCCAGGTTCTATGGCTACACCTTC.

In its sample, this clone was seen once. The chain joins TRBV11-2 to TRBJ2-7; TRBD1 is a possible D gene (5 bases). Germline loops: CDR1 SGHAT, CDR2 FQNNGV. V gave up 3 bases and J gave up 3 bases, with 12 bases separating them. The CDR3 contains 14 residues. This CDR3 is CASSFDSHYYEQYF. The CDR3 bases are TGTGCCAGCAGCTTCGACAGCCATTACTACGAGCAGTACTTC.

The CDR3 DNA follows: TGCGCCAGCAGCCAAGATGTAAGGGGAAATGGCCATACGCAGTATTTT. Protein: CASSQDVRGNGHTQYF. V gene TRBV4-3 combines with J gene TRBJ2-3; tentative D call: TRBD1 (5 bases). The V and J ends lost 0 bases and 7 bases respectively, with 17 bases between them. In germline, CDR1 is LGHNA, CDR2 YSLEER. The CDR3 extends over 16 amino acids.

This chain connects TRBV28 to TRBJ2-3; D is tentatively TRBD1 or TRBD2 (5 bases each). The CDR3 consists of 13 residues. Trimming cost V 5 bases and J 4 bases, with 10 bases left between them. Looked up from germline, CDR1 is MDHEN and CDR2 is SYDVKM. DNA of the CDR3: TGTGCCAGCAGTCCGGGGCATTCAGATACGCAGTATTTT. Residues: CASSPGHSDTQYF.

The rearrangement links TRBV4-1 to TRBJ2-1, with D possibly being TRBD1 (6 bases). This CDR3 spans 17 amino acids. Deletions cut 3 bases from V and 2 bases from J, with 17 bases between. Germline V gives CDR1 MGHRA, CDR2 YSYEKL. CDR3 sequence: CASSHTPTGRTYNEQFF. The CDR3 DNA sequence: TGCGCCAGCAGCCATACTCCCACAGGGCGCACCTACAATGAGCAGTTCTTC.

The CDR3 protein is CASSPGTGADEQFF. CDR3 coding DNA: TGCGCCAGCAGCCCCGGGACAGGGGCGGATGAGCAGTTCTTC. The gene calls are TRBV4-3 and TRBJ2-1, with 10 positions matching TRBD1. Germline CDR1 reads LGHNA; CDR2 reads YSLEER. The junction had 5 bases not matched to a gene; V was cut back by 4 bases and J by 8 bases. The CDR3 has 14 amino acids.

The chain is built from TRBV7-3 and TRBJ2-7, with D possibly TRBD2 on 5 matching bases. Trimming left V 0 bases short and J 6 bases short, with 15 bases between. The CDR3 totals 15 residues. The germline CDR1 and CDR2 sequences are SGHTA and FQGTGA. CDR3 region: CASSLTRGSIGEQYF. CDR3 nucleotides: TGTGCCAGCAGCTTAACTCGAGGGAGCATCGGCGAGCAGTACTTC.

The chain employs TRBV28 and TRBJ2-1; 7 bases fit TRBD2. Germline CDR1 reads MDHEN; CDR2 reads SYDVKM. This CDR3 is built from 16 residues. V dropped 2 bases and J dropped 1; count of bases not matched to a gene: 5. The CDR3 coding sequence is TGTGCCAGCAGTTTAGGCCAGCGGGGATCCTACAATGAGCAGTTCTTC. Protein sequence: CASSLGQRGSYNEQFF.

The chain recombines TRBV27 with TRBJ2-7, with 8 bases identical to TRBD1. This CDR3 has 13 residues. Trimming cost V 3 bases and J 4 bases; bases outside gene matches: 2. The germline gives CDR1 MNHEY, CDR2 SMNVEV (reference sequence). The CDR3 protein is CASSLQGAYEQYF. The CDR3 DNA reads as TGTGCCAGCAGTTTGCAGGGGGCGTACGAGCAGTACTTC.

The chain recombines TRBV2 with TRBJ2-7, with TRBD1 identical over 7 bases. The germline CDR1 and CDR2 sequences are SNHLY and FYNNEI. With 3 bases clipped from V and 1 base from J, the junction kept 6 bases outside the gene matches. This CDR3 has 15 amino acids. In DNA, the CDR3 is TGTGCCAGCAGTGACCCGGGACAGAGATCCTACGAGCAGTACTTC. Residues: CASSDPGQRSYEQYF.

This clone was detected only a few times. This chain uses TRBV4-3 with TRBJ2-7, with 7 bases matching TRBD1. The CDR3 is made up of 15 amino acids. Germline CDR1 is LGHNA and CDR2 is YSLEER. V gave up 0 bases and J gave up 3 bases; unmatched junction bases: 5. CDR3 DNA: TGCGCCAGCAGCCAAGAGAGGGCAGGGGGCTACGAGCAGTACTTC. Its translation: CASSQERAGGYEQYF.

The CDR3 here is CASSTVAGGYNEQFF. In nucleotides, the CDR3 is TGTGCCAGCAGTACGGTAGCGGGAGGGTATAATGAGCAGTTCTTC. The chain employs TRBV6-1 and TRBJ2-1; 11 bases are shared with TRBD2. J lost 7 bases, V lost 5 bases, and 7 bases had no gene match. The germline V gene encodes CDR1 MNHNS and CDR2 SASEGT. The CDR3 consists of 15 residues.

The CDR3: CASSRRLAGDNEQFF. In DNA, the CDR3 is TGTGCCAGCAGCCGCCGACTAGCGGGAGACAATGAGCAGTTCTTC. The chain has TRBV11-1 and TRBJ2-1, with 12 bases matching TRBD2. The V gene end was trimmed by 5 bases and the J gene end by 5 bases; junction bases not matched to a gene: 4. Germline CDR1 is SGHAT and CDR2 is FQDESV (reference sequence). This CDR3 is built from 15 residues.

The chain links TRBV10-3 to TRBJ1-4, with D possibly TRBD1 on 6 matching bases. V was trimmed by 10 bases and J by 8 bases, leaving 17 bases between them. CDR3 length equals 13 residues. CDR1 is ENHRY and CDR2 is SYGVKD in the germline V gene. CDR3 bases: TGTGCCACGGGGGGGCAGGTAAAAGAAAAACTGTTTTTT. Translated, it gives CATGGQVKEKLFF.

The rearrangement links TRBV28 to TRBJ2-1; 9 nucleotides line up with TRBD1. The V segment lost 5 bases and the J segment 5 bases; nucleotides outside the gene matches: 25. The CDR3 is made up of 21 amino acids. Germline CDR1 reads MDHEN; CDR2 reads SYDVKM. DNA of the CDR3: TGTGCCAGCAGTGCCACCCAGTACGTACAGGGGGCAACGTACTTAGACAATGAGCAGTTCTTC. This encodes CASSATQYVQGATYLDNEQFF.

The genes are TRBV19 and TRBJ2-7, with a possible D match to TRBD2 (6 bases). Trimming removed 4 bases at V and 1 base at J, with 8 bases between. Germline V gene data show CDR1 as LNHDA and CDR2 as SQIVND (reference sequence). The CDR3 has 13 residues. CDR3 sequence reads: CASSTGTSYEQYF. In DNA, the CDR3 is TGTGCCAGTAGTACCGGGACTTCCTACGAGCAGTACTTC.